Each of the 18 T cell receptor beta chains below was sequenced from the same sample in a study of type 1 regulatory T cells. One entry per CDR3 protein results from TCRdb running MiXCR on the reads. The sample lists 55,000 to 65,000 distinct CDR3 sequences, 62% seen once, with approximately 1.8% in the top ten. Which antigens these TCRs recognize remains unknown. Sequencing was carried out using cultured non-Tr1 T cells, either the whole culture or a sorted T cell fraction (not recorded which). Receptor source: a human donor in good health.

This clonotype was seen only a few times. The V and J genes are TRBV7-2 and TRBJ2-2; D unclear. The V end was cut by 1 base, the J end by 8 bases, with 11 bases between. The CDR3 has 14 amino acids. From germline, CDR1 is SGHTA and CDR2 FQGNSA. The CDR3 loop is CASSLEIVTGELFF. In nucleotides, the CDR3 is TGTGCCAGCAGCTTAGAAATAGTAACGGGGGAGCTGTTTTTT.

The genes are TRBV20-1 and TRBJ2-5; weak D call: TRBD1 (6 bases). The CDR3 extends over 14 amino acids. Germline V lookup: CDR1 DFQATT, CDR2 SNEGSKA (reference sequence). The CDR3 sequence: CSAIGRGVGETQYF. The CDR3 DNA is TGCAGCGCCATCGGCAGGGGTGTTGGAGAGACCCAGTACTTC.

The genes are TRBV28 and TRBJ1-2; 7 nucleotides agree with TRBD1. The CDR3 loop spans 13 amino acids. Trimming removed 6 bases from V and 4 bases from J; junction bases left unmatched: 5. Germline lookup yields CDR1 MDHEN and CDR2 SYDVKM. The CDR3 region has the DNA TGTGCCAGCAGAAGGGGGCAGGGCTATGGCTACACCTTC. Translation: CASRRGQGYGYTF.

To note about this clonotype: Germline and junction disagree at one end, which may indicate a read error. The rearrangement uses TRBV7-9 and TRBJ2-7; TRBD1 might be the D (6 bases). CDR3 size: 16 residues. Germline assignment: CDR1 SEHNR and CDR2 FQNEAQ (reference sequence). Here the CDR3 DNA reads TGTGCCAGCAGCTCTAGTCCGGGACACAAAAGCTACAAGCAGTACTTC. It codes for CASSSSPGHKSYKQYF.

The V call is TRBV15, the J call TRBJ2-7; possibly TRBD1 for D (6 bases). V was cut by 0 bases and J by 4 bases, with 16 bases left in between. The V gene's germline CDR1 is LNHNV and CDR2 YYDKDF (reference sequence). The CDR3 is 16 residues long. This chain's CDR3 is CATSRDAGAEKYEQYF. The CDR3 DNA reads TGTGCCACCAGCAGAGATGCAGGGGCGGAGAAGTACGAGCAGTACTTC.

This clonotype showed up just a few times. The chain employs TRBV5-1 and TRBJ2-4; D possibly corresponds to TRBD1 (6 bases). The germline gives CDR1 SGHRS, CDR2 YFSETQ. The CDR3 sequence is 15 residues long. The germline V and J ends were trimmed by 3 bases and 6 bases, with 16 bases remaining between them. The CDR3 loop is CASSSGQIVGNIQYF. The CDR3 DNA follows: TGCGCCAGCAGCTCCGGACAGATCGTGGGAAACATTCAGTACTTC. The whole variable domain, remainder taken from reference TRBV5-1 and TRBJ2-4, is KAGVTQTPRYLIKTRGQQVTLSCSPISGHRSVSWYQQTPGQGLQFLFEYFSETQRNKGNFPGRFSGRQFSNSRSEMNVSTLELGDSALYLCASSSGQIVGNIQYFGAGTRLSVL.

The chain combines TRBV20-1 with TRBJ2-5; 8 bases match TRBD2. V gave up 4 bases and J gave up 5 bases; unmatched junction bases: 15. The CDR3 is 16 amino acids. In germline, CDR1 is DFQATT, CDR2 SNEGSKA (reference sequence). The CDR3 protein is CSATIGGTGGYETQYF. The CDR3 DNA is TGCAGTGCTACCATCGGGGGCACGGGAGGGTACGAGACCCAGTACTTC.

V gene TRBV3-1 combines with J gene TRBJ1-1, with D unclear. Germline V gene data show CDR1 as LGHDT and CDR2 as YNNKEL (reference sequence). The CDR3 runs to 11 residues. The ends were cut back, 2 bases at V and 8 bases at J, with 6 bases in the middle. The CDR3 DNA is TGTGCCAGCAGCCAAAAAGGGGAAGCTTTCTTT. Its protein product is CASSQKGEAFF.

This clonotype was counted between two and nine times. This rearrangement joins TRBV25-1 to TRBJ2-2, with 7 nucleotides matching TRBD1. J was trimmed by 6 bases and V by 4 bases; bases with no gene match: 11. The CDR3 extends over 16 amino acids. Germline lookup yields CDR1 MGHDK and CDR2 SYGVNS. CDR3 DNA sequence: TGTGCCAGCAGTGTCCCAAAGGGACAGTACTCCGGGGAGCTGTTTTTT. It translates to CASSVPKGQYSGELFF.

This clonotype has only a few counts. The J gene is TRBJ2-1, the V gene TRBV6-6, with 12 bases matching TRBD2. The J segment lost 7 bases and the V segment lost 2 bases, leaving 6 bases of the junction unmatched. This CDR3 is built from 16 residues. Germline V gene lookup returns CDR1 MNHNY and CDR2 SVGAGI (reference sequence). CDR3 in DNA: TGTGCCAGCAGTTACCCCGGACTAGCGGGAAGGAATGAGCAGTTCTTC. Amino acid sequence: CASSYPGLAGRNEQFF.

The rearrangement joins TRBV20-1 to TRBJ2-1; TRBD2 matches at 9 bases. V dropped 3 bases and J dropped 9; count of bases not matched to a gene: 12. Germline V gives CDR1 DFQATT, CDR2 SNEGSKA (reference sequence). This CDR3 has 15 residues. The CDR3 loop reads CSASGRGRAGGEQFF. CDR3 coding DNA: TGCAGTGCTAGTGGTCGCGGGAGGGCCGGGGGTGAGCAGTTCTTC.

This clonotype is a singleton in its sample. This chain joins TRBV6-2 or TRBV6-3 and TRBJ2-1; 7 bases are a match to TRBD1. This CDR3 is built from 13 residues. Germline V gene lookup returns CDR1 MNHEY and CDR2 SVGEGT. V dropped 6 bases and J dropped 3; count of bases not matched to a gene: 2. The CDR3 nucleotides read TGTGCCAGCAGCCACAGGGGCTACAATGAGCAGTTCTTC. Its protein product is CASSHRGYNEQFF.

V usage is TRBV12-3 or TRBV12-4 and J usage is TRBJ2-5; TRBD1 aligns across 7 bases. V trimming: 2 bases; J trimming: 2 bases; junction bases outside the gene matches: 8. CDR3 length equals 16 residues. The CDR3 here is CASSLPYRDRQETQYF. The CDR3 nucleotides are TGTGCCAGCAGTTTACCCTACCGGGACAGACAAGAGACCCAGTACTTC.

V usage is TRBV25-1 and J usage is TRBJ1-5, with no clear D. This CDR3 spans 12 amino acids. Germline loops: CDR1 MGHDK, CDR2 SYGVNS. The V and J ends lost 2 bases and 7 bases respectively, with 6 bases between them. DNA for the CDR3: TGTGCCAGCAGTGAAAATCAACAGCCCCAGCATTTT. The encoded protein is CASSENQQPQHF.

This clonotype was detected only a few times. V gene TRBV28 combines with J gene TRBJ2-2; 11 positions match TRBD2. The CDR3 contains 17 residues. CDR1 and CDR2 from the germline V gene are MDHEN and SYDVKM. V lost 6 bases to trimming and J lost 5 bases; unmatched junction nucleotides: 11. The CDR3 here is CASRGPSGRPGTGELFF. The CDR3 coding sequence is TGTGCCAGCAGGGGTCCTAGCGGGAGGCCGGGGACCGGGGAGCTGTTTTTT.

This sequence joins TRBV20-1 and TRBJ2-3, with D possibly matching TRBD2 (6 bases). V was trimmed by 3 bases and J by 6 bases, leaving 7 bases between them. Looked up from germline, CDR1 is DFQATT and CDR2 is SNEGSKA (reference sequence). This CDR3 is 11 amino acids long. This CDR3 reads CSASAGDTQYF. The DNA for the CDR3 is TGCAGTGCTAGCGCGGGGGATACGCAGTATTTT.

This clonotype was detected once. The V call is TRBV18, the J call TRBJ2-3, with unresolved D. CDR3 length: 15 residues. V was clipped by 2 bases and J by 0 bases, with 9 bases between them. CDR1 is KGHSH and CDR2 is LQKENI in the germline V gene. Here the CDR3 DNA reads TGTGCCAGCTCACCAGGAATTACTAGCACAGATACGCAGTATTTT. Its protein is CASSPGITSTDTQYF.

The chain links TRBV24-1 to TRBJ2-7; 11 bases map to TRBD2. Germline CDR1 reads KGHDR; CDR2 reads SFDVKD. The CDR3 covers 17 residues. With V trimmed by 3 bases and J by 3 bases, 9 bases remained unmatched. CDR3 DNA: TGTGCCACCAGTGATCGCCCGGCCGGGACTAGCGGCTACGAGCAGTACTTC. Protein: CATSDRPAGTSGYEQYF.